Listed below are T cell receptor beta chains from one sample, sequenced in a study of PD-L1 blockade in urothelial cancer. Libraries were prepared by immunoSEQ multiplex PCR; TCRdb keeps only in-frame clonotypes and omits some of them. This table holds approximately 110,000 clones, over 75% found once. Sequences were derived from PBMCs, sampled around atezolizumab (anti-PD-L1) treatment. These receptors all stem from a man in his forties or fifties with urothelial cancer. Each CDR3 is given with its conserved first and last residue. The D gene is left open where the match is weak. Size is stated for part of the rows, as once, few or many counts, or as a class when the clone is expanded.

clone size: .; J gene: TRBJ1-4; D gene: .; V gene: TRBV5-6; CDR3 DNA: TGTGCCAGCAGCTGGGGCCCAGGGACAACTAATGAAAAACTGTTTTTT; CDR3 protein: CASSWGPGTTNEKLFF
clone size: .; J gene: TRBJ1-2; D gene: .; V gene: TRBV2; CDR3 DNA: TGTGCCAGCAGTGCGCCATTAATAGCTAACTATGGCTACACCTTC; CDR3 protein: CASSAPLIANYGYTF
clone size: .; J gene: TRBJ1-2; D gene: .; V gene: TRBV5-1; CDR3 DNA: TGCGCCAGCAGCTTAGACTCGGGGAGTCCCTATGGCTACACCTTC; CDR3 protein: CASSLDSGSPYGYTF
clone size: .; J gene: TRBJ2-6; D gene: TRBD2; V gene: TRBV27; CDR3 DNA: TGTGCCAGCAGTATAGGTAGCGGGAGGTCTGGGGCCAACGTCCTGACTTTC; CDR3 protein: CASSIGSGRSGANVLTF
clone size: once; J gene: TRBJ1-2; D gene: .; V gene: TRBV6-5; CDR3 DNA: TGTGCCAGCAGTTTGGACAGCTATGGCTACACCTTC; CDR3 protein: CASSLDSYGYTF
clone size: .; J gene: TRBJ2-1; D gene: .; V gene: TRBV11-3; CDR3 DNA: TGTGCCAGCAGCTTGGGCAATAATGAGCAGTTCTTC; CDR3 protein: CASSLGNNEQFF
clone size: .; J gene: TRBJ2-7; D gene: .; V gene: TRBV5-8; CDR3 DNA: TGTGCCAGCAGCTTGTTTGGCGGGGTACGAGGCTACGAGCAGTACTTC; CDR3 protein: CASSLFGGVRGYEQYF
clone size: few; J gene: TRBJ2-7; D gene: .; V gene: TRBV19; CDR3 DNA: TGTGCCAGTAGTATAAACGGTTACGAGCAGTACTTC; CDR3 protein: CASSINGYEQYF
clone size: few; J gene: TRBJ1-6; D gene: TRBD1; V gene: TRBV7-3; CDR3 DNA: TGTGCCACAGGGACAGGGGCTAATTCACCCCTCCACTTT; CDR3 protein: CATGTGANSPLHF
clone size: .; J gene: TRBJ2-5; D gene: .; V gene: TRBV2; CDR3 DNA: TGTGCCAGCCGGGTAGAAGAGACCCAGTACTTC; CDR3 protein: CASRVEETQYF
clone size: .; J gene: TRBJ2-3; D gene: TRBD2; V gene: TRBV4-2; CDR3 DNA: TGTGCCAGCAGCTCCGGACTAGCGGTAACAGATACGCAGTATTTT; CDR3 protein: CASSSGLAVTDTQYF
clone size: .; J gene: TRBJ2-5; D gene: TRBD2; V gene: TRBV6-1; CDR3 DNA: TGTGCCAGCCGCAGGGGACTAGCGGGACAAGAGACCCAGTACTTC; CDR3 protein: CASRRGLAGQETQYF
clone size: .; J gene: TRBJ1-4; D gene: .; V gene: TRBV6-5; CDR3 DNA: TGTGCCAGCAGCCGGGGGGAGATTAATGAAAAACTGTTTTTT; CDR3 protein: CASSRGEINEKLFF
clone size: few; J gene: TRBJ2-2; D gene: .; V gene: TRBV13; CDR3 DNA: TGTGCCAGCAGCCTATACAGGGCATCGAACACCGGGGAGCTGTTTTTT; CDR3 protein: CASSLYRASNTGELFF
clone size: .; J gene: TRBJ2-1; D gene: TRBD2; V gene: TRBV27; CDR3 DNA: TGTGCCAGCAGTACCCTCGGTAGCGGGAGGGTCTACAATGAGCAGTTCTTC; CDR3 protein: CASSTLGSGRVYNEQFF
clone size: .; J gene: TRBJ2-3; D gene: TRBD1; V gene: TRBV27; CDR3 DNA: TGTGCCAGCAGTAGACAGGGTTGGGATACGCAGTATTTT; CDR3 protein: CASSRQGWDTQYF
clone size: .; J gene: TRBJ2-2; D gene: .; V gene: TRBV7-8; CDR3 DNA: TGTGCCAGCAGCTTAGTAGCTAGCCCGAACTACTTGACCGGGGAGCTGTTTTTT; CDR3 protein: CASSLVASPNYLTGELFF
clone size: .; J gene: TRBJ2-2; D gene: TRBD2; V gene: TRBV30; CDR3 DNA: TGTGCCTGGAGTGTCGGGACTAGCGGGAGACCAACCGGGGAGCTGTTTTTT; CDR3 protein: CAWSVGTSGRPTGELFF
clone size: few; J gene: TRBJ1-3; D gene: TRBD1; V gene: TRBV2; CDR3 DNA: TGTGCCAGCAGTGAGGTGGACAGGTCAGATTACACCATATATTTT; CDR3 protein: CASSEVDRSDYTIYF
clone size: .; J gene: TRBJ2-7; D gene: TRBD1; V gene: TRBV28; CDR3 DNA: TGTGCCAGCACCCCAGGGGGAAGCTCCTACGAGCAGTACTTC; CDR3 protein: CASTPGGSSYEQYF
clone size: .; J gene: TRBJ2-7; D gene: .; V gene: TRBV7-9; CDR3 DNA: TGTGCCAGCAGTCACCGGGACTTTCTCTACGAGCAGTACTTC; CDR3 protein: CASSHRDFLYEQYF
clone size: few; J gene: TRBJ1-3; D gene: .; V gene: TRBV6-5; CDR3 DNA: TGTGCCAGCAGTTACTCGCGGTGGTCCGGAAACACCATATATTTT; CDR3 protein: CASSYSRWSGNTIYF
clone size: .; J gene: TRBJ2-7; D gene: .; V gene: TRBV5-4; CDR3 DNA: TGTGCCAGCAGCTTGGGAGGGTTCGTCTACGAGCAGTACTTC; CDR3 protein: CASSLGGFVYEQYF
clone size: .; J gene: TRBJ1-5; D gene: TRBD1; V gene: TRBV28; CDR3 DNA: TGTGCCAGCCGACTCGACAGGGCCGGGCGGCCCCAGCATTTT; CDR3 protein: CASRLDRAGRPQHF
clone size: .; J gene: TRBJ1-6; D gene: TRBD1; V gene: TRBV10-3; CDR3 DNA: TGTGCCTCCGGAAAAGGACAGGACTATAATTCACCCCTCCACTTT; CDR3 protein: CASGKGQDYNSPLHF
clone size: .; J gene: TRBJ1-1; D gene: TRBD1; V gene: TRBV25-1; CDR3 DNA: TGTGCCAGCAGTGTTGGGACAGTAGCTGAAGCTTTCTTT; CDR3 protein: CASSVGTVAEAFF
clone size: .; J gene: TRBJ2-3; D gene: TRBD2; V gene: TRBV2; CDR3 DNA: TGTGCCAGCAGGCGGGAGGTAGTAGATACGCAGTATTTT; CDR3 protein: CASRREVVDTQYF
clone size: .; J gene: TRBJ2-3; D gene: .; V gene: TRBV7-9; CDR3 DNA: TGTGCCAGCAGCTTAGGCGGGGCCCTGGCAGATACGCAGTATTTT; CDR3 protein: CASSLGGALADTQYF
clone size: .; J gene: TRBJ1-5; D gene: TRBD1; V gene: TRBV28; CDR3 DNA: TGTGCCAGCAGTCGTACAGGGGGCGGGCTCAATCAGCCCCAGCATTTT; CDR3 protein: CASSRTGGGLNQPQHF
clone size: .; J gene: TRBJ1-6; D gene: .; V gene: TRBV7-2; CDR3 DNA: TGTGCCAGCAGCTCCGGACAGAGCTCCTATAATTCACCCCTCCACTTT; CDR3 protein: CASSSGQSSYNSPLHF
clone size: .; J gene: TRBJ2-3; D gene: TRBD2; V gene: TRBV5-1; CDR3 DNA: TGCGCCAGCAGGGCTAGCGCCACGGGAGGAGATACGCAGTATTTT; CDR3 protein: CASRASATGGDTQYF
clone size: .; J gene: TRBJ1-3; D gene: .; V gene: TRBV7-2; CDR3 DNA: TGTGCCAGCAGCTTATTCGGTCGGGACATAGGAAACACCATATATTTT; CDR3 protein: CASSLFGRDIGNTIYF
clone size: .; J gene: TRBJ2-3; D gene: TRBD2; V gene: TRBV7-2; CDR3 DNA: TGTGCCAGCAGCTCGGGACTAGCGGGAGCCACCGGAAATACGCAGTATTTT; CDR3 protein: CASSSGLAGATGNTQYF
clone size: .; J gene: TRBJ1-3; D gene: TRBD1; V gene: TRBV28; CDR3 DNA: TGTGCCAGCACCAACAGGGGTTTAGGGAACACCATATATTTT; CDR3 protein: CASTNRGLGNTIYF
clone size: .; J gene: TRBJ2-5; D gene: TRBD2; V gene: TRBV6-7; CDR3 DNA: TGTGCCAGCAGCCCCGGCAGCGGGAGGGCCATTTTTCTAGAGACCCAGTACTTC; CDR3 protein: CASSPGSGRAIFLETQYF
clone size: .; J gene: TRBJ1-6; D gene: .; V gene: TRBV9; CDR3 DNA: TGTGCCAGCAGCCCCGAATTGGGCAAAAATAATTCACCCCTCCACTTT; CDR3 protein: CASSPELGKNNSPLHF
clone size: .; J gene: TRBJ2-1; D gene: TRBD2; V gene: TRBV9; CDR3 DNA: TGTGCCAGCAGCGTTAGCGGGAGGGCTGTGGTTGAGCAGTTCTTC; CDR3 protein: CASSVSGRAVVEQFF
clone size: few; J gene: TRBJ2-7; D gene: TRBD2; V gene: TRBV18; CDR3 DNA: TGTGCCAGCTCACCGCTACTAGCGGGAGTACTCTACGAGCAGTACTTC; CDR3 protein: CASSPLLAGVLYEQYF
clone size: .; J gene: TRBJ2-7; D gene: TRBD2; V gene: TRBV6-6; CDR3 DNA: TGTGCCAGCAGTTACTCCCTACGGAGCGGGAGATACGAGCAGTACTTC; CDR3 protein: CASSYSLRSGRYEQYF
clone size: .; J gene: TRBJ2-2; D gene: .; V gene: TRBV7-3; CDR3 DNA: TGTGCCAGCAGCTTAACTCTCAGCGGCGGGGAGCTGTTTTTT; CDR3 protein: CASSLTLSGGELFF
clone size: .; J gene: TRBJ2-1; D gene: .; V gene: TRBV9; CDR3 DNA: TGTGCCAGCAGCGTAGGAGTCGGGGGATTAGTCCATGAGCAGTTCTTC; CDR3 protein: CASSVGVGGLVHEQFF
clone size: .; J gene: TRBJ2-1; D gene: TRBD2; V gene: TRBV5-5; CDR3 DNA: TGTGCCAGCAGCTCTCTAGCGGGAGTCTACAATGAGCAGTTCTTC; CDR3 protein: CASSSLAGVYNEQFF
clone size: few; J gene: TRBJ1-2; D gene: .; V gene: TRBV6-5; CDR3 DNA: TGTGCCAGCAGTGACCCGACAGAGAACTATGGCTACACCTTC; CDR3 protein: CASSDPTENYGYTF
clone size: few; J gene: TRBJ2-5; D gene: .; V gene: TRBV6-1; CDR3 DNA: TGTGCCAGCGTCTGGACAGCATCATCCCAAGAGACCCAGTACTTC; CDR3 protein: CASVWTASSQETQYF
clone size: .; J gene: TRBJ1-6; D gene: .; V gene: TRBV2; CDR3 DNA: TGTGCCAGCAGTGCCAGGGGTGGTCGTGGGACACCCCTCCACTTT; CDR3 protein: CASSARGGRGTPLHF
clone size: .; J gene: TRBJ2-1; D gene: .; V gene: TRBV4-1; CDR3 DNA: TGCGCCAGCAGCCAAGGGAAGGGGGAGTCCTACAATGAGCAGTTCTTC; CDR3 protein: CASSQGKGESYNEQFF
clone size: .; J gene: TRBJ2-1; D gene: TRBD2; V gene: TRBV5-6; CDR3 DNA: TGTGCCAGCAGCTTTGGGACTAAGCAGTTCTTC; CDR3 protein: CASSFGTKQFF